The rows below give T cell receptor beta chains drawn from one sample of a study of neurological immune-mediated disorders. TCRdb reprocessed the 5' RACE reads via MiXCR and lists one record per CDR3 protein. The sample includes more than 95,000 distinct CDR3 sequences, under 14% of them seen just once. The sequenced sample consisted of PBMCs. The receptors here all came from a female donor with HTLV-1-associated myelopathy (HAM/TSP). Both conserved end residues are part of each CDR3. The order of the fields is J gene, clone size, D gene, V gene, CDR3 DNA, CDR3 protein. The D gene is left open where the match is weak. Clone size is stated in some rows and not others, as once, few, many or a class when expanded.

TRBJ2-7	many	.	TRBV20-1	TGCAGTGCTAGACCCCGAACTGAATCCTACGAGCAGTACTTC	CSARPRTESYEQYF
TRBJ2-5	many	.	TRBV15	TGTGCTACCAGCAGAGTTGGTACACAAGAGACCCAGTACTTC	CATSRVGTQETQYF
TRBJ1-1	many	TRBD1	TRBV12-3/TRBV12-4	TGTGCCAGCACCAAACAGGGGGCGCGACCCACTGAAGCTTTCTTT	CASTKQGARPTEAFF
TRBJ2-7	many	TRBD1	TRBV20-1	TGCAGTGCTAAAACCGGACAGGGGATCTCCTACGAGCAGTACTTC	CSAKTGQGISYEQYF
TRBJ2-3	many	TRBD2	TRBV29-1	TGCAGCGTTGACTGGGAGGGAACAGATACGCAGTATTTT	CSVDWEGTDTQYF
TRBJ2-6	many	TRBD1	TRBV4-1	TGCGCCAGCAGCCCCCACGGGACAGTCAGAGCTTCTGGGGCCAACGTCCTGACTTTC	CASSPHGTVRASGANVLTF
TRBJ2-3	many	TRBD2	TRBV7-2	TGTGCCAGCAGCTTTAGCGGGGGCTCTAGCACAGATACGCAGTATTTT	CASSFSGGSSTDTQYF
TRBJ2-5	.	.	TRBV27	TGTGCCAGCAGTACCCATGTCACACTAGAGACCCAGTACTTC	CASSTHVTLETQYF
TRBJ2-1	.	TRBD2	TRBV3-1	TGTGCCAGCAGCCAAGATCGGGGGGGGGATGTCCGATCCTACAATGAGCAGTTCTTC	CASSQDRGGDVRSYNEQFF
TRBJ2-5	.	.	TRBV20-1	TGCGGTGCTCCTGGCCGGGGCCGGGAGACCCAGTACTTC	CGAPGRGRETQYF
TRBJ2-7	many	.	TRBV20-1	TGCAGTGCTAGAGATGAACCCGGGGACCCCTACGAGCAGTACTTC	CSARDEPGDPYEQYF
TRBJ2-7	.	.	TRBV5-5	TGTGCCAGCAGCTTGTCCCCAACGAACTCCTACGAGCAGTACTTC	CASSLSPTNSYEQYF
TRBJ2-7	many	TRBD2	TRBV3-1	TGTGCCAGCAGCCAAGCTAGCGGGGGCTACGAGCAGTACTTC	CASSQASGGYEQYF
TRBJ2-3	.	.	TRBV12-3/TRBV12-4	TGTGCCAGCAGTTTAGGGGAGACCGATACGCAGTATTTT	CASSLGETDTQYF
TRBJ1-6	many	.	TRBV12-3/TRBV12-4	TGTGCCAGCAGTTTAAGAGGACAGAATTCACCCCTCCACTTT	CASSLRGQNSPLHF
TRBJ1-4	many	.	TRBV20-1	TGCAGTGCTAGAGCCAATTTTTATGAAAAACTGTTTTTT	CSARANFYEKLFF
TRBJ2-6	many	TRBD1	TRBV5-1	TGCGCCAGCAGCTTGGTGGTGGGACAGAGTTTCTCTGGGGCCAACGTCCTGACTTTC	CASSLVVGQSFSGANVLTF
TRBJ1-1	many	.	TRBV5-1	TGCGCCAGCAGCTCACGGGCTCACACTGAAGCTTTCTTT	CASSSRAHTEAFF
TRBJ2-4	once	.	TRBV5-1	TGCGCCAGCGCCCTGAACGGACAGTTGCAAGCCAAAAACATTCAGTACTTC	CASALNGQLQAKNIQYF
TRBJ2-1	once	TRBD1	TRBV9	TGTGCCAGCAGCCCGACAGGGGTAAATGAGCAGTTCTTC	CASSPTGVNEQFF
TRBJ2-5	few	.	TRBV5-1	TGCGCCAGCAGCTTAGGCGGTGTTGTGGGCGCGGGAGAGACCCAGTACTTC	CASSLGGVVGAGETQYF
TRBJ2-2	many	.	TRBV4-1	TGCGCCAGCAGCCAAGGATACAGGGCCACCGGGGAGCTGTTTTTT	CASSQGYRATGELFF
TRBJ2-6	many	.	TRBV9	TGTGCCAGCAGCGGGACCTCTGGGGCCAACGTCCTGACTTTC	CASSGTSGANVLTF
TRBJ1-5	many	.	TRBV5-1	TGCGCCAGCAGCCTGGCGTACGGCAATCAGCCCCAGCATTTT	CASSLAYGNQPQHF
TRBJ2-7	many	.	TRBV20-1	TGCAGTGCCGGTACCTACGAGCAGTACTTC	CSAGTYEQYF
TRBJ1-5	many	TRBD1	TRBV5-1	TGCGCCAGCAGCATGACAGGGGGCAGAGAGCCCCAGCATTTT	CASSMTGGREPQHF
TRBJ1-1	many	.	TRBV20-1	TGCAGTGCTAGAAAGGGACGGAGTTATCAAGCTTTCTTT	CSARKGRSYQAFF
TRBJ1-2	few	.	TRBV4-1	TGCGCCAGCAGCCAGTGGACGATCCAAGACTATGGCTACACCTTC	CASSQWTIQDYGYTF
TRBJ2-7	many	TRBD2	TRBV6-6	TGTGCCAGCAGTTACGCGACTAGCGGGGGCGACAGCTCCTACGAGCAGTACTTC	CASSYATSGGDSSYEQYF
TRBJ1-1	few	.	TRBV28	TGTGCCAGCAGTTTAGCTCCCTCTGGGATGAACACTGAAGCTTTCTTT	CASSLAPSGMNTEAFF
TRBJ2-2	many	TRBD1	TRBV10-3	TGTGCCATCAGTGGGACAGGGGGCATCGGGGAGCTGTTTTTT	CAISGTGGIGELFF
TRBJ2-3	many	TRBD1	TRBV5-1	TGCGCCAGCAGCTTGGTTGGTACAGGGGGAACTGGGAGCACAGATACGCAGTATTTT	CASSLVGTGGTGSTDTQYF
TRBJ2-1	many	TRBD2	TRBV5-1	TGCGCCAGCAGCCCGTGGACTAGCGACAATGAGCAGTTCTTC	CASSPWTSDNEQFF
TRBJ2-3	many	.	TRBV5-1	TGCGCCAGCAGCTTGGATCCTAGACGAGTAGATACGCAGTATTTT	CASSLDPRRVDTQYF
TRBJ2-2	many	.	TRBV5-1	TGCGCCAGCAGCTCCGGGACGTCGGGCACCGGGGAGCTGTTTTTT	CASSSGTSGTGELFF
TRBJ2-6	few	.	TRBV20-1	TGCAGTGCTAGAGGAACATCTGGGGCCAACGTCCTGACTTTC	CSARGTSGANVLTF
TRBJ2-2	many	.	TRBV5-1	TGCGCCAGCAGCGGTCTAACGAACACCGGGGAGCTGTTTTTT	CASSGLTNTGELFF
TRBJ2-5	many	.	TRBV7-2	TGTGCCAGTAGCGAGACGTACCAAGAGACCCAGTACTTC	CASSETYQETQYF
TRBJ2-1	many	TRBD2	TRBV9	TGTGCCAGCAGCCCCCGACTAGCGGGGGGGCAAAGGAATGAGCAGTTCTTC	CASSPRLAGGQRNEQFF
TRBJ2-1	many	TRBD2	TRBV5-1	TGCGCCAGCAGCTTGGCACTAGCGGGGCGTGGTGAGCAGTTCTTC	CASSLALAGRGEQFF
TRBJ1-2	.	.	TRBV29-1	TGCAGCGTTGGACAGAATGGCTACACCTTC	CSVGQNGYTF
TRBJ2-6	many	.	TRBV27	TGTGCCAGCAGTACCTTGGGTTCCGGGGCCAACGTCCTGACTTTC	CASSTLGSGANVLTF
TRBJ2-3	many	TRBD2	TRBV6-6	TGTGCCAGCAGTTACCAGAGCGGGGGGGCCTCAGATACGCAGTATTTT	CASSYQSGGASDTQYF
TRBJ2-1	many	.	TRBV5-1	TGCGCCAGCAGCTTACAGGACTACAATGAGCAGTTCTTC	CASSLQDYNEQFF
TRBJ1-5	many	.	TRBV28	TGTGCCAGCAGTTCACTACAGGGAACAAATCAGCCCCAGCATTTT	CASSSLQGTNQPQHF
TRBJ2-7	.	TRBD2	TRBV7-2	TGTGCCAGCAGCTTAATCCCGGGGGGATACGAGCAGTACTTC	CASSLIPGGYEQYF
TRBJ1-6	many	.	TRBV7-9	TGTGCCAGCAGCTTAGGTTGGGAGCAGGGATTCGATTCACCCCTCCACTTT	CASSLGWEQGFDSPLHF